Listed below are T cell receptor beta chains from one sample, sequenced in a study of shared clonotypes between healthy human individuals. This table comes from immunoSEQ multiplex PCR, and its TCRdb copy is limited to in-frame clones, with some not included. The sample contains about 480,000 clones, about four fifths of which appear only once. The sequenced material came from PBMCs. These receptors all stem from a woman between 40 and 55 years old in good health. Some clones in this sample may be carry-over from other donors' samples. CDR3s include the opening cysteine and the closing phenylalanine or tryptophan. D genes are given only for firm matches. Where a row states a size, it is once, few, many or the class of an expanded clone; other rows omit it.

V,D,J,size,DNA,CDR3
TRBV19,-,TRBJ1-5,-,TGTGCCAGTAGGGCCGGACAGTGGGTCAATCAGCCCCAGCATTTT,CASRAGQWVNQPQHF
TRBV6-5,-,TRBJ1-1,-,TGTGCCAGCAGTTACTCCAGGGCGAACACTGAAGCTTTCTTT,CASSYSRANTEAFF
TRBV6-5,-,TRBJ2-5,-,TGTGCCAGCACGGATTTGGCTGAAGAGACCCAGTACTTC,CASTDLAEETQYF
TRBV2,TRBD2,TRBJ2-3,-,TGTGCCAGCGGGCTAGCGGTCACAGATACGCAGTATTTT,CASGLAVTDTQYF
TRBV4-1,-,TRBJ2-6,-,TGCGCCAGCAGCCAAGACGAGGGGGCTGGGGCCAACGTCCTGACTTTC,CASSQDEGAGANVLTF
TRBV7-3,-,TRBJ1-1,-,TGTGCCAGCAGCTCTCAGGGTGGTGAAGCTTTCTTT,CASSSQGGEAFF
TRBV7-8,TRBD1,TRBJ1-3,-,TGTGCCAGCAGCGCCGGGACAGCCAGATCTGGAAACACCATATATTTT,CASSAGTARSGNTIYF
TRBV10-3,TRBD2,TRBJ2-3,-,TGTGCCATCAGGGGGACTAGCGGAGGCACAGATACGCAGTATTTT,CAIRGTSGGTDTQYF
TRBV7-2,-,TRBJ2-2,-,TGTGCCAGCAGCCCAGGTGGGGCGGCGAACACCGGGGAGCTGTTTTTT,CASSPGGAANTGELFF
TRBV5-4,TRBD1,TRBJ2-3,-,TGTGCCAGCAGCTCAAGAGCCGGGACAGGAGGGTCAGATACGCAGTATTTT,CASSSRAGTGGSDTQYF
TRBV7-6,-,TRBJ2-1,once,TGTGCCAGCAGCTCTCTCAGCGGCGGGACCCCCTACAATGAGCAGTTCTTC,CASSSLSGGTPYNEQFF
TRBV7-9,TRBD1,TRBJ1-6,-,TGTGCCAGCAGCCCCCCCTGGACAGGAAATTCACCCCTCCACTTT,CASSPPWTGNSPLHF
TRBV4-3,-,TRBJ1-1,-,TGCGCCAGCAGCCAAACCCCGAACACTGAAGCTTTCTTT,CASSQTPNTEAFF
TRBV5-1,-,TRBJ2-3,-,TGCGCCAGCCGACGGGGTTACGGAGTGGGCACAGATACGCAGTATTTT,CASRRGYGVGTDTQYF
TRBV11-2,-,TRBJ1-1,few,TGTGCCAGCAGTCGCATCGGGGGCACTGAAGCTTTCTTT,CASSRIGGTEAFF
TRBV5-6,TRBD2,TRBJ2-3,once,TGTGCCAGCAGCGAAATCGGGACTAGCGGGAACACAGATACGCAGTATTTT,CASSEIGTSGNTDTQYF
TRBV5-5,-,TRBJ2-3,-,TGTGCCAGCAGCTTGGCCGGGGAATGGACAGATACGCAGTATTTT,CASSLAGEWTDTQYF
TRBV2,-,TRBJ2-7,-,TGTGCCAGCAGGCAAAGACAGTCCACCTACGAGCAGTACTTC,CASRQRQSTYEQYF
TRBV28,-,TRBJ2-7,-,TGTGCCAGCAGTACCGGGACACCAGCCTACGAGCAGTACTTC,CASSTGTPAYEQYF
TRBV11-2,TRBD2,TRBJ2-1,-,TGTGCCAGCAGCTTTGGCGGGAGGGGTTTCAATGAGCAGTTCTTC,CASSFGGRGFNEQFF
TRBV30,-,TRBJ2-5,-,TGTGCCTGGGATGGAGGAGAGACCCAGTACTTC,CAWDGGETQYF
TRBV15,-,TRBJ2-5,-,TGTGCCACCAGCAGACCCCAGGGGCAGGGGCAAGAGACCCAGTACTTC,CATSRPQGQGQETQYF
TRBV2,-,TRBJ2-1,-,TGTGCCACCACGTTGGGTCCGAGCTCCTACAATGAGCAGTTCTTC,CATTLGPSSYNEQFF
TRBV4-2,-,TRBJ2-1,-,TGTGCCAGCAGCCAAGATTACAGTACCTACAATGAGCAGTTCTTC,CASSQDYSTYNEQFF
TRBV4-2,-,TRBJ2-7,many,TGTGCCAGCAGCCAAGATTCGTCCGGGTACTACGAGCAGTACTTC,CASSQDSSGYYEQYF
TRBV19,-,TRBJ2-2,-,TGTGCCACCACGGGGGACTCGAACACCGGGGAGCTGTTTTTT,CATTGDSNTGELFF
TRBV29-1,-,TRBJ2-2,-,TGCAGCGTTGAGAGCGGTCGGAACACCGGGGAGCTGTTTTTT,CSVESGRNTGELFF